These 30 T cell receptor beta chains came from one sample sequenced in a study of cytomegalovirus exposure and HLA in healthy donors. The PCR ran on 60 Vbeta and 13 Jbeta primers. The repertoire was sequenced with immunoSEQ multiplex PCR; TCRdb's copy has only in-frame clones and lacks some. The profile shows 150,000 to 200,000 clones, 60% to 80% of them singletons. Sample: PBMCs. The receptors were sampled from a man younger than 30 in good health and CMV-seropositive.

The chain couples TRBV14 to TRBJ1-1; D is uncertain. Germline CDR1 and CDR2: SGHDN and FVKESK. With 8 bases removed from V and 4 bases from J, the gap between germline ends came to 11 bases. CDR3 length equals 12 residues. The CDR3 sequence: CASVGVATEAFF. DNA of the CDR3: TGTGCCAGCGTCGGGGTCGCCACTGAAGCTTTCTTT.

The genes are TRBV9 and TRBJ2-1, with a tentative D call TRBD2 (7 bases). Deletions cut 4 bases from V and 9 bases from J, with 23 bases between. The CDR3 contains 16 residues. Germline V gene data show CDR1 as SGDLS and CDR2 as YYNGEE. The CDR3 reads CASSSQMGGLVFEQFF. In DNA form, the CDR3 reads TGTGCCAGCAGCTCCCAAATGGGGGGGCTAGTTTTTGAGCAGTTCTTC.

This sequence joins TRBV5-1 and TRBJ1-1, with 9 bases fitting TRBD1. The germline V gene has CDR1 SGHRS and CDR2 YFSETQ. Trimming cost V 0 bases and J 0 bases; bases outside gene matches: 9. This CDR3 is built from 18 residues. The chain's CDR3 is CASSLAGGTGSMNTEAFF. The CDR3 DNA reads TGCGCCAGCAGCTTGGCCGGGGGGACAGGGTCTATGAACACTGAAGCTTTCTTT.

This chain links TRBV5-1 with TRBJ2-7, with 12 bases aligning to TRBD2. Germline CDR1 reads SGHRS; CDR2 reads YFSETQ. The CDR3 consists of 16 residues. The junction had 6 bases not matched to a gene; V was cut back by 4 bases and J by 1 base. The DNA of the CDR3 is TGCGCCAGCAGCCAACCGACTAGCGGGAGATCCTACGAGCAGTACTTC. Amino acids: CASSQPTSGRSYEQYF.

The CDR3 bases are TGCGCCAGCAGCTTGGACAGCCGCACAGATACGCAGTATTTT. The encoded protein is CASSLDSRTDTQYF. The chain employs TRBV5-1 and TRBJ2-3; D ambiguous. The germline V gene has CDR1 SGHRS and CDR2 YFSETQ. The CDR3 loop spans 14 amino acids. Trimming left V 0 bases short and J 1 base short, with 6 bases between.

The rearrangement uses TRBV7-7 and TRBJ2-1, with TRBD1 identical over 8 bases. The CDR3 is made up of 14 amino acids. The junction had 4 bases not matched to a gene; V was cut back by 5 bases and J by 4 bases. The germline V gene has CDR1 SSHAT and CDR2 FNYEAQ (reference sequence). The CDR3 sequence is CASSPRDRYNEQFF. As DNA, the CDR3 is TGTGCCAGCAGCCCCCGGGACAGGTACAATGAGCAGTTCTTC.

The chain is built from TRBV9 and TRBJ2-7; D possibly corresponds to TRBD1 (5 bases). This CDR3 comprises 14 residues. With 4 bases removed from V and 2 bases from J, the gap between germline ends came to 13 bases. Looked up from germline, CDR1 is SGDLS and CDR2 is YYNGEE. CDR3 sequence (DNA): TGTGCCAGCAGCCCGCAGACAGCGACCTACGAGCAGTACTTC. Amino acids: CASSPQTATYEQYF.

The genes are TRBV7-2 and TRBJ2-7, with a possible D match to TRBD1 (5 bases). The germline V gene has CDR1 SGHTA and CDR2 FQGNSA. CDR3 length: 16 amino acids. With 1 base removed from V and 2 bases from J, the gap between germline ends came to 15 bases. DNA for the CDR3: TGTGCCAGCAGCTTAGGCCCCTCCGACAGAACCTACGAGCAGTACTTC. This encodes CASSLGPSDRTYEQYF.

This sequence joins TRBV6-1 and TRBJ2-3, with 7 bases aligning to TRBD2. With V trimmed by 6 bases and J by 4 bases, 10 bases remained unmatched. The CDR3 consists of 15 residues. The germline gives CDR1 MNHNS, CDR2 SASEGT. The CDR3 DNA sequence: TGTGCCAGCAGACTAGCGACCGGGAGTGCAGATACGCAGTATTTT. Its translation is CASRLATGSADTQYF.

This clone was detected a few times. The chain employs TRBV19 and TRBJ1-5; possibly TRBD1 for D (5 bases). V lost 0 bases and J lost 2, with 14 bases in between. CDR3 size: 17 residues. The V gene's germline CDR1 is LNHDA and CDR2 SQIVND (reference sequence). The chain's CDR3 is CASSIEGGEWGNQPQHF. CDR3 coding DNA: TGTGCCAGTAGTATAGAGGGGGGAGAATGGGGCAATCAGCCCCAGCATTTT.

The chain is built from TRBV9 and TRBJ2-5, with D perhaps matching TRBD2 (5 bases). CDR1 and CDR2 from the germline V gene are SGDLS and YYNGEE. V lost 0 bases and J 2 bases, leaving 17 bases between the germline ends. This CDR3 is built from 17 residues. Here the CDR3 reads CASSVATSGGPQETQYF. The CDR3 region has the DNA TGTGCCAGCAGCGTAGCTACGAGCGGCGGGCCTCAAGAGACCCAGTACTTC.

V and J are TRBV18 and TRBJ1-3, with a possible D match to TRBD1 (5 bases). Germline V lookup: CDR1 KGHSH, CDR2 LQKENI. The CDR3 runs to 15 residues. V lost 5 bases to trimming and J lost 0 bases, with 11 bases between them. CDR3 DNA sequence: TGTGCCAGCTCAGCCACAGGAGACTCTGGAAACACCATATATTTT. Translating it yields CASSATGDSGNTIYF.

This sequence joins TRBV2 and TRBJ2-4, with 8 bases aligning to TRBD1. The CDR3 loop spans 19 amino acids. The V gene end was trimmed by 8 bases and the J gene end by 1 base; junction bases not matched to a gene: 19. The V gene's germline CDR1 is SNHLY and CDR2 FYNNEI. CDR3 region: CASYLKDSRGPNAKNIQYF. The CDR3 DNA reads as TGTGCCAGCTACCTTAAAGACTCCAGGGGGCCCAATGCCAAAAACATTCAGTACTTC.

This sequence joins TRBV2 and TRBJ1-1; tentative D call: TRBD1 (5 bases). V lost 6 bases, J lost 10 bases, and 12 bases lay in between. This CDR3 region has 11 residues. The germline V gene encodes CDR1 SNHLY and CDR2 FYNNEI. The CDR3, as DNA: TGTGCCAGCAGGGGGGGAGGTGGAGCTTTCTTT. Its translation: CASRGGGGAFF.

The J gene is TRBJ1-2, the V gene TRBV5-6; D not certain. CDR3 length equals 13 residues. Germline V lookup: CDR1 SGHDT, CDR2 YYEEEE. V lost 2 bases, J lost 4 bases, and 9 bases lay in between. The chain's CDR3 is CASSFDVGYGYTF. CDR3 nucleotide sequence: TGTGCCAGCAGCTTCGATGTCGGCTATGGCTACACCTTC.

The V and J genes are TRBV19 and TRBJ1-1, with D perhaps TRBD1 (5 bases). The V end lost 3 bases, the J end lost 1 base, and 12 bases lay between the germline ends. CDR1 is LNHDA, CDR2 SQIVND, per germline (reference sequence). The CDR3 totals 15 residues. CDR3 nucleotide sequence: TGTGCCAGTAGTATGACGGGGGTCTGGAACACTGAAGCTTTCTTT. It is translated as CASSMTGVWNTEAFF.

CDR3 residues: CASSLERGGTDTQYF. The CDR3 DNA sequence: TGTGCCAGCAGCTTGGAGCGGGGGGGCACAGATACGCAGTATTTT. The chain is built from TRBV5-4 and TRBJ2-3; 9 bases are a match to TRBD2. Germline trimming cut 0 bases from V and 1 base from J; bases unmatched to any gene: 0. CDR1 is SGHNT and CDR2 is YYREEE in the germline V gene (reference sequence). The CDR3 loop spans 15 amino acids.

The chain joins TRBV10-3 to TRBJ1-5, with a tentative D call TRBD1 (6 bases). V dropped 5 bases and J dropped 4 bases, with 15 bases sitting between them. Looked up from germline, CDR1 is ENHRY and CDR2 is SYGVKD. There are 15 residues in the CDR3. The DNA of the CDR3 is TGTGCCATCAGTAAGACGCAGGGGAATAATCAGCCCCAGCATTTT. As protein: CAISKTQGNNQPQHF.

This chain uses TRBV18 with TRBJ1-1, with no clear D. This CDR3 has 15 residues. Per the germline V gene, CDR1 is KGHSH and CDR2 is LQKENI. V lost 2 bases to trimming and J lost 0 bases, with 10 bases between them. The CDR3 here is CASSPWQAMNTEAFF. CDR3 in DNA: TGTGCCAGCTCACCATGGCAGGCTATGAACACTGAAGCTTTCTTT.

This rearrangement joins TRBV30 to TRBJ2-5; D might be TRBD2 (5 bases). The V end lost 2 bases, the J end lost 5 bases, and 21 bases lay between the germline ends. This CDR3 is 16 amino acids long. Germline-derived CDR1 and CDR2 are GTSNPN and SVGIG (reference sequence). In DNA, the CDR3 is TGTGCCTGGAGTCCTGGGCGGGCACCGCGAGAGGAGACCCAGTACTTC. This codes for CAWSPGRAPREETQYF.

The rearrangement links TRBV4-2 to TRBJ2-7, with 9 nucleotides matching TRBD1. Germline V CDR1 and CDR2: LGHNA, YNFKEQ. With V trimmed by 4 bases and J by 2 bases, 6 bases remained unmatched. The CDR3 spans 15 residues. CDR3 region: CASSPSQGATYEQYF. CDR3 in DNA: TGTGCCAGCAGCCCTTCACAGGGGGCTACCTACGAGCAGTACTTC.

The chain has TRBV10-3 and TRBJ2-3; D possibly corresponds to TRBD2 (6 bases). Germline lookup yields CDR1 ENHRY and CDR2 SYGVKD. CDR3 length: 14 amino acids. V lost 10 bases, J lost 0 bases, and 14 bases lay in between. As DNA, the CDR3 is TGTGCCAGCACACCGGGACTTAGCACAGATACGCAGTATTTT. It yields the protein CASTPGLSTDTQYF.

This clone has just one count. CDR3 DNA: TGTGCCAGCAGCTTAGCGGAGGTCTATGGCTACACCTTC. It encodes CASSLAEVYGYTF. This sequence joins TRBV7-9 and TRBJ1-2, with D hard to call. CDR1 is SEHNR and CDR2 is FQNEAQ in the germline V gene (reference sequence). The ends were cut back, 0 bases at V and 4 bases at J, with 6 bases in the middle. CDR3 length: 13 residues.

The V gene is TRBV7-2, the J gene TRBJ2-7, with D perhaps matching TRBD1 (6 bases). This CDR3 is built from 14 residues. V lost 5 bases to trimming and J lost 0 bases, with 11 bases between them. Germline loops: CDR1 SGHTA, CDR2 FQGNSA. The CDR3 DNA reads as TGTGCCAGCAGCGCCGCGGACAGCTCCTACGAGCAGTACTTC. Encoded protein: CASSAADSSYEQYF.

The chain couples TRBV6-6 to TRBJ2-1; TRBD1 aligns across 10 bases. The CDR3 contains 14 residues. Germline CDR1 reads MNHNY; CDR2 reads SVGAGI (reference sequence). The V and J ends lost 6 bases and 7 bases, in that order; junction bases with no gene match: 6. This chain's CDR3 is CASSRTGGENEQFF. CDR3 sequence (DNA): TGTGCCAGCAGCAGGACAGGGGGAGAGAATGAGCAGTTCTTC.

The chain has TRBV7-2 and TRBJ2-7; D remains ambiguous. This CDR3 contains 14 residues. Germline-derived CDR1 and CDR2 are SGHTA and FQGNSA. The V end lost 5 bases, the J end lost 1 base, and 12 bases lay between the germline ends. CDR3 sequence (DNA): TGTGCCAGCAGCGCGGATTGGAATTCCTACGAGCAGTACTTC. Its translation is CASSADWNSYEQYF.

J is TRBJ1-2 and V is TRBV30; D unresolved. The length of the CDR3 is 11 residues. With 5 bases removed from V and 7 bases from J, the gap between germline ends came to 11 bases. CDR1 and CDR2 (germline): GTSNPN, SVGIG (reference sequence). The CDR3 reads CAWRAGSGYTF. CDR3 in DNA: TGTGCCTGGCGTGCGGGTAGTGGCTACACCTTC.

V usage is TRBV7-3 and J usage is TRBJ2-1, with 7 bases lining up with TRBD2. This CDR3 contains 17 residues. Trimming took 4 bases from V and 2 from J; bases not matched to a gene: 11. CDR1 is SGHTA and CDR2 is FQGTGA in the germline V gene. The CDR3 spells CASSSPGVAGAYNEQFF. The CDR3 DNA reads TGTGCCAGCAGCTCCCCCGGAGTGGCGGGGGCCTACAATGAGCAGTTCTTC.

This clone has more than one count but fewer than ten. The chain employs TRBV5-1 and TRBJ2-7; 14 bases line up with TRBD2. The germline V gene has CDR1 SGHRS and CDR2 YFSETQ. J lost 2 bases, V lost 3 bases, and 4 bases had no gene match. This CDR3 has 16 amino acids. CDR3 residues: CASSSTSGRDTYEQYF. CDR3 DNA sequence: TGCGCCAGCAGCTCGACTAGCGGGAGGGACACCTACGAGCAGTACTTC.

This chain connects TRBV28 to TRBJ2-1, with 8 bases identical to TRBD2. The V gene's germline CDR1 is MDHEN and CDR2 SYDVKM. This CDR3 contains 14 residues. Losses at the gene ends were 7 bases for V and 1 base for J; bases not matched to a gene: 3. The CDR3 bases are TGTGCCAGCAATGCGGGGGGTTCCTACAATGAGCAGTTCTTC. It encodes CASNAGGSYNEQFF.